A selection of T cell receptor beta chains follows, all from one sample in a study of T cell responses to AZD1222 COVID-19 vaccine. TCRdb's copy holds only in-frame clones and misses some; the assay was immunoSEQ multiplex PCR. The sample records tens of thousands of clones, more than 70% being singletons. Sequenced material: peripheral blood, taken on day 0 of AZD1222 vaccination. These receptors originate from an adult in good health. CDR3s include the opening cysteine and the closing phenylalanine or tryptophan. D genes are given only for firm matches. Clone size is stated in some rows and not others, as once, few, many or a class when expanded.

13	NA	TRBV7-9	NA	TRBJ1-4	TGTGCCAGTAAGAGCGCATTCAATGAAAAACTGTTTTTT	CASKSAFNEKLFF
16	NA	TRBV6-1	TRBD1	TRBJ1-5	TGTGCCAGCAGTGAAGCCGGGACAGGGGTCAATCAGCCCCAGCATTTT	CASSEAGTGVNQPQHF
15	NA	TRBV6-5	NA	TRBJ1-1	TGTGCCAGCTGGGGCCCCCGCAGATCTCACACTGAAGCTTTCTTT	CASWGPRRSHTEAFF
12	NA	TRBV7-9	NA	TRBJ2-4	TGTGCCAGCAGCTTAGTGGTGGGCATTCAGTACTTC	CASSLVVGIQYF
15	NA	TRBV11-2	TRBD2	TRBJ2-1	TGTGCCAGCAGCTTAACCCTAGCGGGGTCCGATGAGCAGTTCTTC	CASSLTLAGSDEQFF
12	NA	TRBV2	TRBD1	TRBJ1-2	TGTGCCAGCATGGACAGGGTGGACGGCTACACCTTC	CASMDRVDGYTF
15	NA	TRBV5-1	NA	TRBJ2-2	TGCGCCAGCAGCAAAGTTCAGGGACTTCCCGGGGAGCTGTTTTTT	CASSKVQGLPGELFF
13	NA	TRBV27	NA	TRBJ2-1	TGTGCCAGCGGGGGGGCGGTGTACAATGAGCAGTTCTTC	CASGGAVYNEQFF
14	NA	TRBV18	TRBD1	TRBJ1-5	TGTGCCAGCTCAACGGACAGGGGGCAGGGGCCCCAGCATTTT	CASSTDRGQGPQHF
15	NA	TRBV5-1	NA	TRBJ2-6	TGCGCCAGCAGCCTCCTGGGGGGCTGGGCCAACGTCCTGACTTTC	CASSLLGGWANVLTF
13	NA	TRBV19	NA	TRBJ2-7	TGTGCCAGTAGTCCCTTAGGGAGCTACGAGCAGTACTTC	CASSPLGSYEQYF
18	NA	TRBV6-1	TRBD2	TRBJ2-1	TGTGCCAGCAGTGAAGCGTGGGGACTAGCGGGAGGGTGGGATGAGCAGTTCTTC	CASSEAWGLAGGWDEQFF
16	few	TRBV21-1	NA	TRBJ2-7	TGTGCCAGCAGCAAAGTTAGCGGACAGGGAGATCTCGAGCAGTACTTC	CASSKVSGQGDLEQYF
14	NA	TRBV9	NA	TRBJ2-2	TGTGCCAGCAGCGTAGCTATTCTAGGCGGGGAGCTGTTTTTT	CASSVAILGGELFF
14	few	TRBV6-1	NA	TRBJ1-5	TGTGCCAGCAGTGAAAACAACAACAATCAGCCCCAGCATTTT	CASSENNNNQPQHF
13	NA	TRBV4-3	NA	TRBJ2-1	TGCGCCAGCAGCCAAGATAGGGGCGATGAGCAGTTCTTC	CASSQDRGDEQFF
14	NA	TRBV5-1	TRBD1	TRBJ2-7	TGCGCCAGCAGCTTGTTCACAGGGGGGAACGAGCAGTACTTC	CASSLFTGGNEQYF
12	NA	TRBV12-3/TRBV12-4	NA	TRBJ1-3	TGTGCCAGCAGTTTAGAGTGGTACAACACCCACTTT	CASSLEWYNTHF
15	once	TRBV6-2/TRBV6-3	TRBD2	TRBJ2-3	TGTGCCAGCAGTGACAGCGGGGGGGCGACAGATACGCAGTATTTT	CASSDSGGATDTQYF